The 18 T cell receptor beta chains below come from one sample, sequenced in a study of regulatory T cells in long-lasting Graves disease listed by TCRdb under 2021. Libraries were built with multiplex PCR. Data came from an Illumina HiSeq 4000. iRepertoire HTBI primers and Arm-PCR amplification of CDR3 regions were used to construct TCR beta libraries. TCRdb applied fastp at Q25 and MiXCR to the public reads, then kept only in-frame beta chains. Entries are consolidated by CDR3 protein sequence, retaining the most common genes and DNA. Across this sample there are nearly 350,000 distinct CDR3 sequences, with roughly 21% seen only once. The ten largest clonotypes hold about 29% of the sample. The label giving this sample's time point can be read as: persistent/refractory GD, antithyroid drugs over 5 years with positive TRAb. For both TCR sequencing and RNA sequencing, RNA was extracted from PBMCs in TRIzol.

This sample comprised peripheral blood mononuclear cells (PBMCs), obtained when the disease was refractory, from a patient treated with antithyroid drugs. The receptors here all came from a female donor with Graves disease.

This clonotype was seen ten or more times. The junction differs from germline at one of its ends, possibly a read error. Written as DNA, the CDR3 is TGTGCCATCAATGAGATTGGGACAGAGGAGACCCAGTACTTC. The encoded protein is CAINEIGTEETQYF. The V call is TRBV10-3, the J call TRBJ2-5; TRBD1 aligns across 7 bases. Germline assignment: CDR1 ENHRY and CDR2 SYGVKD. The CDR3 length is 14 residues.

On this clonotype itself: A much larger clone lies one base from this, so it may be a read error. The chain combines TRBV24-1 with TRBJ2-7; 9 nucleotides line up with TRBD1. With 6 bases clipped from V and 2 bases from J, the junction kept 7 bases outside the gene matches. The CDR3 loop spans 15 amino acids. Germline V gives CDR1 KGHDR, CDR2 SFDVKD. CDR3 residues: CATSNPGTGTYEQYF. The CDR3, as DNA: TGTGCCACCAGTAATCCCGGGACAGGGACCTACGAGCAGTACTTC.

This clonotype was counted a few times. No conserved phenylalanine or tryptophan ends this CDR3, so it is likely a read error. This chain connects TRBV7-6 to TRBJ2-5; maybe TRBD1 (5 bases). Trimming removed 2 bases from V and 5 bases from J, with 15 bases in between. The CDR3 is 15 amino acids. Germline-derived CDR1 and CDR2 are SGHVS and FNYEAQ. The CDR3 DNA is TGTGCCAGCAGCTTAAGATACGCTAAGGGGGAGACCCAGTACTCC. Amino acid sequence: CASSLRYAKGETQYS.

The chain links TRBV7-9 to TRBJ1-2; D is unclear. The V end lost 4 bases, the J end lost 0 bases, and 21 bases lay between the germline ends. The germline gives CDR1 SEHNR, CDR2 FQNEAQ (reference sequence). The CDR3 is 18 residues long. The CDR3 region is CASSSIVRLAPTNYGYTF. CDR3 sequence (DNA): TGTGCCAGCAGCTCAATAGTCCGACTGGCTCCTACTAACTATGGCTACACCTTC.

In this sample, this clonotype turned up many times. The junction and the germline gene differ at one end; a read error may be behind it. The rearrangement uses TRBV5-1 and TRBJ1-2; D ambiguous. This CDR3 contains 11 residues. Per germline, CDR1 SGHRS and CDR2 YFSETQ. CDR3 nucleotides: TGTGCCAGCAGTTTAGGCAACGGCTACACCTTC. This gives the protein CASSLGNGYTF.

A few counts support this clonotype. Because the CDR3 is missing its conserved closing phenylalanine or tryptophan, this is likely a read error. The limits of the CDR3 on the DNA are not certain, so only TCRdb's listed CDR3 is given. The genes are TRBV12-3 or TRBV12-4 and TRBJ1-1; the table's D call of TRBD1 was not tested on the DNA. A total of 11 residues make up the CDR3, ends included. CDR3 loop: CASSPGQGEVI.

This clonotype was seen ten or more times. The genes are TRBV19 and TRBJ2-5; 8 positions agree with TRBD2. Germline V CDR1 and CDR2: LNHDA, SQIVND (reference sequence). V gave up 1 base and J gave up 0 bases; unmatched junction bases: 4. The CDR3 has 16 amino acids. The CDR3 sequence is CASSIGSGGYQETQYF. The CDR3 coding sequence is TGTGCCAGTAGTATAGGGAGCGGGGGCTACCAAGAGACCCAGTACTTC.

The table lists this clonotype with a few counts. The CDR3 reads CASSQGFRVNTEAFF. CDR3 DNA sequence: TGCGCCAGCAGCCAAGGGTTCCGGGTGAACACTGAAGCTTTCTTT. J is TRBJ1-1 and V is TRBV4-1, with unresolved D. Between the trimmed V and J ends, which lost 1 base and 0 bases, there was a span of 9 bases. The germline V gene has CDR1 MGHRA and CDR2 YSYEKL. The CDR3 sequence is 15 residues long.

This clonotype has a count of ten or more. V usage is TRBV12-3 or TRBV12-4 and J usage is TRBJ2-7; no firm D call. CDR3 length equals 12 residues. Trimming pared 2 bases from V and 5 bases from J, leaving 7 bases between. In DNA form, the CDR3 reads TGTGCCAGCAGTTTAACTCCCCACGAGCAGTACTTC. This gives the protein CASSLTPHEQYF.

This clonotype was recorded a few times. One base away lies a much larger clone, so this may be a sequencing read error. The chain uses TRBV11-2 and TRBJ2-4; 7 bases are shared with TRBD1. Per germline, CDR1 SGHAT and CDR2 FQNNGV. J was trimmed by 6 bases and V by 3 bases; bases with no gene match: 14. The CDR3 extends over 17 amino acids. The CDR3 DNA is TGTGCCAGCAGCTTGGAGACAGGGTTCAGTTCAATAAACATTCAGTACTTC. It yields the protein CASSLETGFSSINIQYF.

The gene calls are TRBV29-1 and TRBJ2-7; D gene unclear. This CDR3 region has 10 residues. Trimming left V 6 bases short and J 5 bases short, with 8 bases between. Looked up from germline, CDR1 is SQVTM and CDR2 is ANQGSEA. CDR3 bases: TGCAGCGTCTTCCATGACGAGCAGTACTTC. It encodes CSVFHDEQYF.

The chain couples TRBV29-1 to TRBJ2-1; tentative D call: TRBD1 (5 bases). The germline V gene has CDR1 SQVTM and CDR2 ANQGSEA. Trimming shortened V by 3 bases and J by 1 base, and 10 bases separated the two germline ends. The CDR3 contains 14 residues. CDR3 sequence (DNA): TGCAGCGTTGATCAGGGTAAATCCTACAATGAGCAGTTCTTC. As protein: CSVDQGKSYNEQFF.

This clonotype has at least ten counts. V and J are TRBV12-3 or TRBV12-4 and TRBJ2-2; D ambiguous. The CDR3 loop spans 17 amino acids. V was cut by 3 bases and J by 2 bases, with 16 bases left in between. DNA for the CDR3: TGTGCCAGCAGTTTTAGACGACCGACACCCAACACCGGGGAGCTGTTTTTT. Amino acid sequence: CASSFRRPTPNTGELFF.

J is TRBJ2-4 and V is TRBV5-1; D is ambiguous. Germline V gene data show CDR1 as SGHRS and CDR2 as YFSETQ. The V end was cut by 0 bases, the J end by 2 bases, with 12 bases between. This CDR3 comprises 16 residues. This CDR3 reads CASSLASDPTKNIQYF. The CDR3 DNA is TGCGCCAGCAGCTTGGCATCAGACCCCACCAAAAACATTCAGTACTTC.

The rearrangement links TRBV5-1 to TRBJ2-1, with 9 bases identical to TRBD2. Germline V gives CDR1 SGHRS, CDR2 YFSETQ. V was pared by 4 bases and J by 3 bases, with 5 bases of the junction left unmatched. The CDR3 contains 15 residues. CDR3 coding DNA: TGCGCCAGCAGCCCAGCGGGAGGATACTACAATGAGCAGTTCTTC. Its protein product is CASSPAGGYYNEQFF. The full variable domain, its missing parts supplied by reference TRBV5-1 and TRBJ2-1, is KAGVTQTPRYLIKTRGQQVTLSCSPISGHRSVSWYQQTPGQGLQFLFEYFSETQRNKGNFPGRFSGRQFSNSRSEMNVSTLELGDSALYLCASSPAGGYYNEQFFGPGTRLTVL.

This clonotype was detected only a few times. This rearrangement joins TRBV10-3 to TRBJ1-3, with 8 bases that match TRBD1. This CDR3 has 16 residues. Losses at the gene ends were 3 bases for V and 2 bases for J; bases not matched to a gene: 6. Germline V gene sequence: CDR1 ENHRY, CDR2 SYGVKD. CDR3 sequence (DNA): TGTGCCATCAGTGAATCCGGGACAGGCGCTGGAAACACCATATATTTT. It encodes CAISESGTGAGNTIYF.

This clonotype was seen many times. The chain couples TRBV2 to TRBJ1-2; D is perhaps TRBD1 (5 bases). Trimming took off 7 bases at V and 0 bases at J, with 15 bases between the two ends. This CDR3 has 15 residues. The germline gives CDR1 SNHLY, CDR2 FYNNEI. The CDR3 nucleotides are TGTGCCAGCAAGATGGGGCAGCGAGCTAACTATGGCTACACCTTC. Encoded protein: CASKMGQRANYGYTF.

The V gene is TRBV9, the J gene TRBJ2-2; 7 positions agree with TRBD2. This CDR3 has 16 residues. The V gene end was trimmed by 6 bases and the J gene end by 3 bases; junction bases not matched to a gene: 11. Germline V gives CDR1 SGDLS, CDR2 YYNGEE. The CDR3 nucleotides are TGTGCCAGCACCTCGCCCGGGGGGACCTACACCGGGGAGCTGTTTTTT. Protein: CASTSPGGTYTGELFF.